The sample holds a few counts of the clone carrying this T cell receptor (beta chain). Its antigen is unknown. The V and J ends lost 6 bases and 3 bases respectively, with 15 bases between them. Germline-derived CDR1 and CDR2 are DFQATT and SNEGSKA (reference sequence). The CDR3 has 13 residues. This record comes from a study of identical twins. Regarding the study as a whole: In cord blood, abundant beta clonotypes had fewer insertions; memory showed no trend.

There were only healthy Caucasians among the donors. TCRdb processed the 5' RACE reads anew with MiXCR; each CDR3 protein has one entry. This table holds 460,000 or so distinct CDR3 sequences, 14% found once. Another study also made use of these data, one on yellow fever vaccine responses in identical twins.

The chain recombines TRBV20-1 with TRBJ2-7; D is ambiguous. This receptor was taken from a woman aged 18-29 years in good health. Source material: CD4+ T cells sorted from blood. The CDR3 DNA sequence: TGCAGTGCACCTCTCACCACGGGCTACGAGCAGTACTTC. Translating gives CSAPLTTGYEQYF.